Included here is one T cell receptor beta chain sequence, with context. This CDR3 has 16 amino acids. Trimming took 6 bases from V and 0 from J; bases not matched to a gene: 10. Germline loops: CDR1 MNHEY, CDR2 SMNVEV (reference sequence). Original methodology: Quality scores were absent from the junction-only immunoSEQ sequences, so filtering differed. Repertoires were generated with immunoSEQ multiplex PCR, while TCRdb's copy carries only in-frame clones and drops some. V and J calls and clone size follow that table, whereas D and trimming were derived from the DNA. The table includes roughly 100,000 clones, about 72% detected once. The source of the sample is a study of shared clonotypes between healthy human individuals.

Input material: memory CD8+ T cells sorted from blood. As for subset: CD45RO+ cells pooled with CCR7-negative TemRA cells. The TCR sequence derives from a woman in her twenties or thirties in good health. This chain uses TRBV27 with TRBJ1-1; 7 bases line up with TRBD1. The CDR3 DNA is TGTGCCAGCAGGCCAGACAGGGCCGGCTTGAACACTGAAGCTTTCTTT. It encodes CASRPDRAGLNTEAFF.